This T cell receptor beta chain was observed in a study of CD8 T cells in ankylosing spondylitis. V dropped 6 bases and J dropped 9; count of bases not matched to a gene: 12. The CDR3 loop spans 15 amino acids. From germline, CDR1 is MDHEN and CDR2 SYDVKM. Researchers built TCR beta libraries using quantitative 5'-RACE with molecular barcodes. TCRdb recomputed calls from the 5' RACE reads with MiXCR, one row per CDR3 protein. The repertoire consists of approximately 540,000 distinct CDR3 sequences, with roughly 13% occurring once and the leading ten covering around 7%. On this clonotype: Its antigen remains unidentified.

Findings and caveats of the study: Reportedly, significant enrichment of disease-linked clones occurred in matched ankylosing spondylitis synovial fluid. Disease-linked clones bore a CD8+ phenotype, appearing relatively rarely in peripheral blood. Earlier literature documents some of the motif variants in reactive arthritis synovial fluid and blood. Ankylosing spondylitis blood seemed to carry a telltale TCR beta motif made of roughly 8 highly homologous variants.

The sequenced sample consisted of blood, either unsorted or a sorted T cell fraction (not recorded which). The rearrangement joins TRBV28 to TRBJ2-4; 9 bases are shared with TRBD2. The clonotype was recovered from a male donor with ankylosing spondylitis. The CDR3 DNA is TGTGCCAGCAGCGACTGGGGACTAGCCGAGGGCATTCAGTACTTC. Translation: CASSDWGLAEGIQYF. The full variable domain, rest sourced from reference TRBV28 and TRBJ2-4, is DVKVTQSSRYLVKRTGEKVFLECVQDMDHENMFWYRQDPGLGLRLIYFSYDVKMKEKGDIPEGYSVSREKKERFSLILESASTNQTSMYLCASSDWGLAEGIQYFGAGTRLSVL.